Listed here are 9 T cell receptor beta chains from one sample, sequenced in a study of blood T cell repertoires in COVID-19. TCRdb's table, derived via immunoSEQ multiplex PCR, lists solely in-frame clones and lacks some. This table has some 150,000 clones, over 75% appearing once. Material: peripheral blood. These receptors came from a man aged 45-65 years with acute or convalescent COVID-19.

This chain uses TRBV7-3 with TRBJ2-3, with a tentative D call TRBD2 (5 bases). V was trimmed by 5 bases and J by 4 bases, leaving 13 bases between them. Germline V gives CDR1 SGHTA, CDR2 FQGTGA. There are 14 residues in the CDR3. The CDR3 loop is CASSRRGPPDTQYF. CDR3 bases: TGTGCCAGCAGCCGGAGAGGGCCCCCAGATACGCAGTATTTT.

The chain links TRBV11-3 to TRBJ1-2; D remains ambiguous. CDR1 and CDR2 (germline): SGHNT, YENEEA. The V end lost 0 bases, the J end lost 8 bases, and 7 bases lay between the germline ends. There are 12 residues in the CDR3. CDR3 nucleotides: TGTGCCAGCAGCTTAGATGAGGAAGGCTACACCTTC. It translates to CASSLDEEGYTF.

This chain joins TRBV12-3 or TRBV12-4 and TRBJ1-2, with D perhaps TRBD1 (6 bases). CDR3 length: 12 amino acids. Between the trimmed V and J ends, which lost 6 bases and 7 bases, there was a span of 12 bases. The CDR3 sequence: CASSSGHSGYTF. In DNA, the CDR3 is TGTGCCAGCAGCTCGGGACACTCTGGCTACACCTTC.

V usage is TRBV4-1 and J usage is TRBJ2-1; maybe TRBD2 (6 bases). V dropped 1 base and J dropped 9 bases, with 16 bases sitting between them. This CDR3 has 15 amino acids. The V gene's germline CDR1 is MGHRA and CDR2 YSYEKL. In nucleotides, the CDR3 is TGCGCCAGCAGCCAAGGGGCTCTAGCGAGCGGTGAGCAGTTCTTC. Its protein product is CASSQGALASGEQFF.

This rearrangement joins TRBV5-6 to TRBJ2-3; perhaps TRBD1 as D (5 bases). From germline, CDR1 is SGHDT and CDR2 YYEEEE. V lost 4 bases, J lost 2 bases, and 14 bases lay in between. This CDR3 is built from 15 residues. The CDR3: CASSPQGVLTDTQYF. The CDR3 DNA is TGTGCCAGCAGCCCCCAAGGGGTCCTCACAGATACGCAGTATTTT.

This clone showed up just once. The CDR3 coding sequence is TGTGCCTGGAGTGTACTCTATGCAGCGGGCGAGCTGTTTTTT. Protein sequence: CAWSVLYAAGELFF. This chain links TRBV30 with TRBJ2-2, with a tentative D call TRBD2 (6 bases). CDR1 GTSNPN and CDR2 SVGIG come from the germline V gene (reference sequence). Trimming cost V 0 bases and J 11 bases, with 16 bases left between them. The CDR3 covers 14 residues. Full variable domain (outside the CDR3, taken from reference TRBV30 and TRBJ2-2): SQTIHQWPATLVQPVGSPLSLECTVEGTSNPNLYWYRQAAGRGLQLLFYSVGIGQISSEVPQNLSASRPQDRQFILSSKKLLLSDSGFYLCAWSVLYAAGELFFGEGSRLTVL.

CDR3 sequence reads: CASSWDRSSYEQYF. Written as DNA, the CDR3 is TGTGCCAGCAGTTGGGACAGGAGCTCCTACGAGCAGTACTTC. The chain carries TRBV6-5 and TRBJ2-7; TRBD1 aligns across 8 bases. The CDR3 has 14 residues. J lost 0 bases, V lost 4 bases, and 2 bases had no gene match. CDR1 MNHEY and CDR2 SVGAGI come from the germline V gene.

The chain couples TRBV5-6 to TRBJ1-4; D is possibly TRBD1 (5 bases). The germline gives CDR1 SGHDT, CDR2 YYEEEE. The V and J ends lost 3 bases and 6 bases respectively, with 12 bases between them. The CDR3 contains 14 residues. CDR3 sequence: CASSSTAIDEKLFF. The CDR3, as DNA: TGTGCCAGCAGCTCGACAGCGATAGATGAAAAACTGTTTTTT.

This chain connects TRBV2 to TRBJ1-1; D call uncertain. Trimming took 6 bases from V and 1 from J, leaving 12 bases between them. The CDR3 is 14 amino acids. CDR1 is SNHLY and CDR2 is FYNNEI in the germline V gene. The CDR3 DNA sequence: TGTGCCAGCAGCCGAATCAGTGAGAACACTGAAGCTTTCTTT. Protein product: CASSRISENTEAFF.